This entry features one T cell receptor (beta chain) sequence. Its antigen is unidentified. The data are from a study of OX40 agonist ivuxolimab in advanced cancers. About the study: Melanoma, hepatocellular carcinoma, head and neck or renal cell cancer occurred in dose-escalation patients. Study-level findings and limits: Also present in some nonresponders was a low level of normalized T-cell clonal expansion.

The CDR3 runs 13 residues. V was shortened by 6 bases and J by 18 bases, with 22 bases between the two germline ends. Germline V CDR1 and CDR2: SGHDT, YYEEEE. Autoimmune disease history or systemic immunosuppression disqualified patients. This table comes from immunoSEQ multiplex PCR, and its TCRdb copy is limited to in-frame clones, with some not included. Of nearly 80,000 clones detected, just under 85% appear once; the ten largest clones hold around a quarter. The TCR comes from an adult with an advanced solid tumor such as melanoma, head and neck, liver or kidney cancer. Sequencing was performed on CD4+ or CD8+ T cells sorted from blood, taken in a trial of the OX40 agonist ivuxolimab. The chain employs TRBV5-6 and TRBJ1-6, with D unclear. The CDR3 loop is CASTRSPGPDAHF. CDR3 DNA: TGTGCCAGCACCCGAAGTCCTGGACCAGACGCCCACTTT.